This T cell receptor beta chain was obtained from a study of blood T cell repertoires in COVID-19. Turning to the study itself: PBMCs, B-cell-depleted T cells, or T cells provided the cDNA or gDNA that made up the material.

The germline V gene encodes CDR1 MNHEY and CDR2 SVGAGI. This CDR3 has 14 amino acids. Trimming removed 7 bases from V and 4 bases from J, with 11 bases in between. Membership in each cohort depended on participant-reported clinical history. Authors' data handling: Researchers report that nucleated cell counts were estimated from reference gene primer amplification. Libraries were prepared by immunoSEQ multiplex PCR; TCRdb keeps only in-frame clonotypes and omits some of them. V and J calls and clone size are given by that table; D and trimming were obtained from the DNA. The sample shows about 400,000 clones, around 90% of them seen only once.

This TCR was recovered from a woman in her 40s with acute COVID-19. J is TRBJ1-6 and V is TRBV6-5, with a tentative D call TRBD1 (6 bases). The sample comprised PBMCs or T cells enriched from blood (not recorded which). The CDR3 DNA reads TGTGCCAGCACGGGACAACGATATAATTCACCCCTCCACTTT. Protein sequence: CASTGQRYNSPLHF.